These 16 T cell receptor beta chains came from one sample sequenced in a study of regulatory T cells in long-lasting Graves disease. Sample time point: newly diagnosed GD, antithyroid drugs for less than 3 months. Extracted RNA from PBMCs served as the source of the TCR library. Arm-PCR of CDR3 regions and iRepertoire HTBI primers were the basis on which TCR beta libraries were built. MiXCR was run by TCRdb on the multiplex PCR reads, yielding one entry per CDR3 protein. The repertoire holds just over 600,000 distinct CDR3 sequences, roughly 16% seen once, with approximately 18% in the top ten. The same data also went into a second study, on T cells in Graves' hyperthyroidism and ophthalmopathy.

This specimen was peripheral blood mononuclear cells (PBMCs), taken at new diagnosis, from a patient treated with antithyroid drugs. The source is a woman in her 30s with Graves disease.

J is TRBJ1-2 and V is TRBV19; D remains unclear. The germline V gene has CDR1 LNHDA and CDR2 SQIVND (reference sequence). CDR3 length equals 12 residues. V was shortened by 4 bases and J by 12 bases, with 15 bases between the two germline ends. The CDR3 DNA reads as TGTGCCAGTAGTACGTTGATGGGGTCACACACCTTC. Its protein product is CASSTLMGSHTF.

The chain uses TRBV3-1 and TRBJ1-4; tentatively, D is TRBD1 (5 bases). The V end was cut by 0 bases, the J end by 5 bases, with 7 bases between. The germline CDR1 and CDR2 sequences are LGHDT and YNNKEL (reference sequence). This CDR3 has 14 amino acids. CDR3: CASSQDDRNEKLFF. As DNA, the CDR3 is TGTGCCAGCAGCCAAGATGACAGAAATGAAAAACTGTTTTTT.

There are many counts of this clonotype. This chain uses TRBV2 with TRBJ2-7, with a tentative D call TRBD1 (7 bases). The CDR3 is 16 amino acids. Germline CDR1 SNHLY, CDR2 FYNNEI. Trimming cost V 1 base and J 3 bases, with 16 bases left between them. CDR3 nucleotide sequence: TGTGCCAGCAGTGAAGGAATTGGAGGGGGCCTCTACGAGCAGTACTTC. It is translated as CASSEGIGGGLYEQYF.

A few counts support this clonotype. This chain links TRBV5-1 with TRBJ1-1; no definite D call. The CDR3 sequence is 17 residues long. From germline, CDR1 is SGHRS and CDR2 YFSETQ. V was clipped by 3 bases and J by 1 base, with 19 bases between them. CDR3 nucleotides: TGCGCCAGCAGCTCCTCACCGGCGGGGAGGAAGAACACTGAAGCTTTCTTT. Encoded protein: CASSSSPAGRKNTEAFF.

This chain joins TRBV3-1 and TRBJ2-2; 7 nucleotides agree with TRBD1. The V gene end was trimmed by 0 bases and the J gene end by 1 base; junction bases not matched to a gene: 2. Germline V gene data show CDR1 as LGHDT and CDR2 as YNNKEL (reference sequence). There are 16 residues in the CDR3. Here the CDR3 DNA reads TGTGCCAGCAGCCAAGAATCAGGGGGGAACACCGGGGAGCTGTTTTTT. This translates into CASSQESGGNTGELFF.

This clonotype was detected ten times or more. The genes are TRBV5-5 and TRBJ2-1; 8 bases map to TRBD1. Germline CDR1 is SGHKS and CDR2 is YYEKEE (reference sequence). The junction had 2 bases not matched to a gene; V was cut back by 1 base and J by 2 bases. The CDR3 spans 15 residues. The DNA for the CDR3 is TGTGCCAGCAGCTTGAGACAGGGGCCCTACAATGAGCAGTTCTTC. Translating gives CASSLRQGPYNEQFF.

V and J are TRBV5-1 and TRBJ2-1, with D tentatively TRBD2 (6 bases). The CDR3 runs 15 residues. V lost 3 bases to trimming and J lost 2 bases, with 12 bases between them. From germline, CDR1 is SGHRS and CDR2 YFSETQ. The chain's CDR3 is CASSSGLSTYNEQFF. CDR3 nucleotides: TGCGCCAGCAGCTCCGGACTATCGACCTACAATGAGCAGTTCTTC. Drawing the rest from reference TRBV5-1 and TRBJ2-1, the complete variable domain is KAGVTQTPRYLIKTRGQQVTLSCSPISGHRSVSWYQQTPGQGLQFLFEYFSETQRNKGNFPGRFSGRQFSNSRSEMNVSTLELGDSALYLCASSSGLSTYNEQFFGPGTRLTVL.

V gene TRBV14 combines with J gene TRBJ2-6, with D uncertain. The ends were cut back, 3 bases at V and 1 base at J, with 16 bases in the middle. This CDR3 is built from 18 residues. Germline V gives CDR1 SGHDN, CDR2 FVKESK. CDR3 residues: CASSQATDGISGANVLTF. The CDR3 DNA sequence: TGTGCCAGCAGCCAGGCTACAGACGGAATTTCTGGGGCCAACGTCCTGACTTTC.

This clonotype occurred a few times. The chain couples TRBV7-2 to TRBJ2-1; 8 positions match TRBD1. This CDR3 contains 13 residues. Germline V gives CDR1 SGHTA, CDR2 FQGNSA. V was clipped by 5 bases and J by 8 bases; unmatched bases: 5. CDR3 protein: CASSPGGSHEQFF. Here the CDR3 DNA reads TGTGCCAGCAGCCCAGGGGGCAGCCATGAGCAGTTCTTC. Supplemented by reference TRBV7-2 and TRBJ2-1, the full variable domain reads GAGVSQSPSNKVTEKGKDVELRCDPISGHTALYWYRQSLGQGLEFLIYFQGNSAPDKSGLPSDRFSAERTGGSVSTLTIQRTQQEDSAVYLCASSPGGSHEQFFGPGTRLTVL.

This clonotype was recorded many times. This chain uses TRBV28 with TRBJ1-2; D gene unclear. The ends were cut back, 3 bases at V and 1 base at J, with 12 bases in the middle. CDR3 size: 15 residues. Germline assignment: CDR1 MDHEN and CDR2 SYDVKM. The CDR3 DNA reads as TGTGCCAGCAGTTTTCTAACCCGCTATAACTATGGCTACACCTTC. Its protein is CASSFLTRYNYGYTF.

The gene calls are TRBV3-1 and TRBJ2-1; D unresolved. The V gene lost 0 bases and the J gene lost 5 bases, with 8 bases spanning the gap. There are 14 residues in the CDR3. The V gene's germline CDR1 is LGHDT and CDR2 YNNKEL (reference sequence). The CDR3 sequence is CASSQDRVNNEQFF. Here the CDR3 DNA reads TGTGCCAGCAGCCAAGATCGGGTCAACAATGAGCAGTTCTTC.

The chain joins TRBV7-2 to TRBJ2-3, with D possibly being TRBD2 (5 bases). With 3 bases removed from V and 6 bases from J, the gap between germline ends came to 13 bases. The CDR3 runs 14 residues. Per the germline V gene, CDR1 is SGHTA and CDR2 is FQGNSA. This CDR3 reads CASSFDYSADTQYF. CDR3 nucleotide sequence: TGTGCCAGCAGCTTTGACTATTCGGCGGATACGCAGTATTTT.

This clonotype was seen repeatedly, ten times or more. V is TRBV28 and J is TRBJ1-1; TRBD1 is a possible D gene (5 bases). The V end was cut by 5 bases, the J end by 0 bases, with 19 bases between. The CDR3 covers 17 residues. Looked up from germline, CDR1 is MDHEN and CDR2 is SYDVKM. The CDR3 coding sequence is TGTGCCAGCAGTAACTTTCGAGGGGTCCTCATGAACACTGAAGCTTTCTTT. It codes for CASSNFRGVLMNTEAFF.

This clonotype was counted ten times or more. This chain links TRBV7-2 with TRBJ1-2; TRBD1 is a possible D gene (5 bases). The germline V and J ends were trimmed by 4 bases and 2 bases, with 14 bases remaining between them. This CDR3 is 15 amino acids long. Germline loops: CDR1 SGHTA, CDR2 FQGNSA. The CDR3 loop reads CASSSYHRTNYGYTF. DNA of the CDR3: TGTGCCAGCAGCTCATACCACAGGACCAACTATGGCTACACCTTC.

In this sample, this clonotype turned up a few times. The rearrangement uses TRBV7-9 and TRBJ1-3; D not resolved. Per the germline V gene, CDR1 is SEHNR and CDR2 is FQNEAQ (reference sequence). V lost 6 bases, J lost 4 bases, and 13 bases lay in between. There are 14 residues in the CDR3. The CDR3 DNA reads TGTGCCAGCAGGGGTCTGGGTGGAGGAAACACCATATATTTT. Its protein product is CASRGLGGGNTIYF.

This clonotype was picked up many times. The rearrangement uses TRBV27 and TRBJ2-3; TRBD1 agrees at 8 bases. Germline trimming cut 6 bases from V and 6 bases from J; bases unmatched to any gene: 2. This CDR3 is built from 12 residues. Germline assignment: CDR1 MNHEY and CDR2 SMNVEV (reference sequence). CDR3 coding DNA: TGTGCCAGCAGGGACAGGGTCGATACGCAGTATTTT. Translated, it gives CASRDRVDTQYF.